The 29 T cell receptor beta chains given below trace back to one sample, sequenced in a study of glioma-infiltrating T cells after dendritic cell vaccination. TCRdb keeps only in-frame clones here, not all; method: immunoSEQ multiplex PCR. The sample shows roughly 83,000 clones, about nine tenths of them seen only once. Sample: blood, taken before dendritic cell vaccination. The receptors were gathered from a human donor with glioblastoma.

J is TRBJ2-6 and V is TRBV5-4; TRBD2 aligns across 8 bases. Germline loops: CDR1 SGHNT, CDR2 YYREEE (reference sequence). This CDR3 comprises 19 residues. With 6 bases clipped from V and 2 bases from J, the junction kept 16 bases outside the gene matches. In nucleotides, the CDR3 is TGTGCCAGCACCAGATCATGGGCGGGAGGTAATCCTGGGGCCAACGTCCTGACTTTC. Translated: CASTRSWAGGNPGANVLTF.

The rearrangement uses TRBV13 and TRBJ2-1; TRBD1 aligns across 7 bases. Looked up from germline, CDR1 is PRHDT and CDR2 is FYEKMQ (reference sequence). The trim removed 1 base at V and 7 bases at J, leaving 1 base unmatched. CDR3 size: 13 residues. Here the CDR3 reads CASSLARGNEQFF. The CDR3 nucleotides are TGTGCCAGCAGCTTAGCCAGGGGGAATGAGCAGTTCTTC.

This CDR3 reads CASSQVGGNTEAFF. For the CDR3, the DNA is TGTGCCAGCAGCCAAGTGGGGGGGAACACTGAAGCTTTCTTT. The chain recombines TRBV14 with TRBJ1-1; weak D call: TRBD1 (5 bases). The CDR3 loop spans 14 amino acids. V lost 1 base to trimming and J lost 1 base, with 7 bases between them. Germline values: CDR1 SGHDN, CDR2 FVKESK. The variable domain in full, completed from reference TRBV14 and TRBJ1-1, reads EAGVTQFPSHSVIEKGQTVTLRCDPISGHDNLYWYRRVMGKEIKFLLHFVKESKQDESGMPNNRFLAERTGGTYSTLKVQPAELEDSGVYFCASSQVGGNTEAFFGQGTRLTVV.

The V call is TRBV4-2, the J call TRBJ2-1; TRBD2 agrees at 8 bases. Germline CDR1 LGHNA, CDR2 YNFKEQ. The length of the CDR3 is 16 residues. V lost 1 base and J lost 4; bases outside the gene matches: 6. The DNA of the CDR3 is TGTGCCAGCAGCCAAGCCGGACTAGCACCATACAATGAGCAGTTCTTC. Translated, it gives CASSQAGLAPYNEQFF.

This chain links TRBV25-1 with TRBJ2-3, with 10 bases lining up with TRBD1. V was clipped by 2 bases and J by 5 bases; unmatched bases: 4. The length of the CDR3 is 15 residues. Germline V gene sequence: CDR1 MGHDK, CDR2 SYGVNS. DNA of the CDR3: TGTGCCAGCAGTGAAGGGACAGGGGTTGGAGATACGCAGTATTTT. Protein sequence: CASSEGTGVGDTQYF.

V gene TRBV2 combines with J gene TRBJ2-7, with 7 positions matching TRBD1. The CDR3 sequence is 14 residues long. The J segment lost 0 bases and the V segment lost 5 bases, leaving 4 bases of the junction unmatched. CDR1 is SNHLY and CDR2 is FYNNEI in the germline V gene. The CDR3 here is CASSTTGSSYEQYF. CDR3 coding DNA: TGTGCCAGCAGTACGACAGGGAGCTCCTACGAGCAGTACTTC.

The rearrangement joins TRBV9 to TRBJ2-1; 7 bases line up with TRBD2. The CDR3 totals 17 residues. Germline V gene sequence: CDR1 SGDLS, CDR2 YYNGEE. Trimming cost V 4 bases and J 3 bases; bases outside gene matches: 13. The CDR3 bases are TGTGCCAGCAGCATTCGCGGGGGAGTGGGTCTCTACAATGAGCAGTTCTTC. Translation: CASSIRGGVGLYNEQFF.

The CDR3 nucleotides are TGTGCCAGCAGTTTACGTCCGCGGGAGTCGGTAGATACGCAGTATTTT. Amino acids: CASSLRPRESVDTQYF. The J gene is TRBJ2-3, the V gene TRBV27; TRBD2 aligns across 7 bases. The trim removed 2 bases at V and 5 bases at J, leaving 10 bases unmatched. The CDR3 length is 16 residues. Germline CDR1 MNHEY, CDR2 SMNVEV (reference sequence).

The rearrangement uses TRBV6-1 and TRBJ2-7, with D uncertain. V lost 1 base to trimming and J lost 2 bases, with 12 bases between them. Germline values: CDR1 MNHNS, CDR2 SASEGT. This CDR3 comprises 15 residues. CDR3 loop: CASSEGAVLPYEQYF. The DNA of the CDR3 is TGTGCCAGCAGTGAAGGGGCAGTTCTACCCTACGAGCAGTACTTC.

This rearrangement joins TRBV5-1 to TRBJ1-1; D is undetermined. The germline CDR1 and CDR2 sequences are SGHRS and YFSETQ. The V end lost 4 bases, the J end lost 1 base, and 8 bases lay between the germline ends. CDR3 length: 13 amino acids. In DNA form, the CDR3 reads TGCGCCAGCAGCCCGACTTGGAACACTGAAGCTTTCTTT. Its protein product is CASSPTWNTEAFF.

This rearrangement joins TRBV30 to TRBJ2-1; the match to TRBD2 covers 9 bases. The germline V gene encodes CDR1 GTSNPN and CDR2 SVGIG (reference sequence). The CDR3 is 17 amino acids. Trimming at V came to 4 bases and at J to 4 bases, leaving 14 bases not matched to a gene. CDR3 amino acids: CAWINPVAGGKYNEQFF. DNA for the CDR3: TGTGCCTGGATCAATCCCGTCGCGGGAGGGAAGTACAATGAGCAGTTCTTC.

The chain carries TRBV27 and TRBJ2-7; tentatively, D is TRBD2 (8 bases). CDR1 MNHEY and CDR2 SMNVEV come from the germline V gene (reference sequence). Trimming pared 7 bases from V and 3 bases from J, leaving 19 bases between. The CDR3 length is 15 residues. The CDR3 region has the DNA TGTGCCAGCACCCTCAGGGGGAGCGGGAGCTACGAGCAGTACTTC. Translated: CASTLRGSGSYEQYF.

This chain joins TRBV19 and TRBJ1-2, with TRBD1 matching 10 bases. V dropped 6 bases and J dropped 4; count of bases not matched to a gene: 5. Germline V lookup: CDR1 LNHDA, CDR2 SQIVND (reference sequence). The CDR3 is 14 residues long. CDR3 in amino acids: CASSVGTGVYGYTF. The CDR3 DNA reads TGTGCCAGTAGCGTCGGGACAGGGGTCTATGGCTACACCTTC. The full variable domain, with the rest looked up from reference TRBV19 and TRBJ1-2, is DGGITQSPKYLFRKEGQNVTLSCEQNLNHDAMYWYRQDPGQGLRLIYYSQIVNDFQKGDIAEGYSVSREKKESFPLTVTSAQKNPTAFYLCASSVGTGVYGYTFGSGTRLTVV.

The gene calls are TRBV5-8 and TRBJ1-2, with D perhaps TRBD1 (5 bases). CDR1 is SGHTS, CDR2 YDEGEE, per germline. Trimming took 6 bases from V and 8 from J, leaving 20 bases between them. The CDR3 has 14 amino acids. DNA of the CDR3: TGTGCCAGCACAATCGCGGGGGTTTTCAGGGGCTACACCTTC. Translation gives CASTIAGVFRGYTF.

The genes are TRBV5-4 and TRBJ2-3; 11 bases map to TRBD2. The CDR3 covers 15 residues. V lost 4 bases and J lost 4; bases outside the gene matches: 5. Germline values: CDR1 SGHNT, CDR2 YYREEE (reference sequence). Written as DNA, the CDR3 is TGTGCCAGCAGCATAGCGGGGGGGCGGGCAGATACGCAGTATTTT. This sequence encodes CASSIAGGRADTQYF. Supplemented by reference TRBV5-4 and TRBJ2-3, the full variable domain reads ETGVTQSPTHLIKTRGQQVTLRCSSQSGHNTVSWYQQALGQGPQFIFQYYREEENGRGNFPPRFSGLQFPNYSSELNVNALELDDSALYLCASSIAGGRADTQYFGPGTRLTVL.

V and J are TRBV29-1 and TRBJ1-2; D gene uncertain. Between the trimmed V and J ends, which lost 2 bases and 0 bases, there was a span of 13 bases. The CDR3 runs to 15 residues. Germline CDR1 reads SQVTM; CDR2 reads ANQGSEA. CDR3 residues: CSVELRQESNYGYTF. DNA of the CDR3: TGCAGCGTTGAATTACGGCAGGAATCTAACTATGGCTACACCTTC.

J is TRBJ1-1 and V is TRBV5-6, with D tentatively TRBD1 (5 bases). Trimming took off 2 bases at V and 5 bases at J, with 13 bases between the two ends. From germline, CDR1 is SGHDT and CDR2 YYEEEE. This CDR3 contains 14 residues. The chain's CDR3 is CASSFAGAQTEAFF. The DNA for the CDR3 is TGTGCCAGCAGCTTTGCTGGGGCGCAAACTGAAGCTTTCTTT.

The chain has TRBV5-4 and TRBJ1-2, with 10 bases identical to TRBD1. After removal of 0 bases from V and 6 bases from J, the junction contained 8 bases not matched to a gene. CDR1 is SGHNT and CDR2 is YYREEE in the germline V gene (reference sequence). The length of the CDR3 is 16 residues. The CDR3 sequence: CASSLVALTGGNGYTF. The CDR3 region has the DNA TGTGCCAGCAGCTTGGTTGCTCTGACAGGGGGCAATGGCTACACCTTC.

The rearrangement uses TRBV4-1 and TRBJ1-5; 8 positions agree with TRBD1. Germline V gene sequence: CDR1 MGHRA, CDR2 YSYEKL. The V and J ends lost 0 bases and 2 bases, in that order; junction bases with no gene match: 0. This CDR3 region has 15 residues. The CDR3 here is CASSQETGGNQPQHF. CDR3 coding DNA: TGCGCCAGCAGCCAAGAGACAGGGGGCAATCAGCCCCAGCATTTT.

A few counts support this clone. The V and J genes are TRBV5-1 and TRBJ1-3; D is undetermined. The ends were cut back, 4 bases at V and 0 bases at J, with 5 bases in the middle. CDR1 is SGHRS and CDR2 is YFSETQ in the germline V gene. CDR3 length: 13 amino acids. The CDR3 reads CASSTSSGNTIYF. The CDR3 DNA is TGCGCCAGCAGCACGAGCTCTGGAAACACCATATATTTT.

This sequence joins TRBV6-5 and TRBJ1-4; TRBD1 might be the D (5 bases). Germline CDR1 MNHEY, CDR2 SVGAGI. The CDR3 is 11 residues long. The germline V and J ends were trimmed by 5 bases and 8 bases, with 6 bases remaining between them. The CDR3 sequence: CASSDREKLFF. CDR3 DNA sequence: TGTGCCAGCAGTGACAGAGAAAAACTGTTTTTT.

The chain recombines TRBV15 with TRBJ1-1, with 8 bases fitting TRBD1. The CDR3 loop spans 16 amino acids. V shed 5 bases, J shed 6 bases, and the junction held 14 bases outside the gene matches. CDR1 and CDR2 from the germline V gene are LNHNV and YYDKDF (reference sequence). Here the CDR3 reads CATSLLATGVRAEAFF. The CDR3 DNA follows: TGTGCCACCAGCCTTCTAGCGACAGGGGTTCGTGCTGAAGCTTTCTTT.

A note on this clone: This same CDR3 is encoded by further DNA sequences in the sample. The V call is TRBV15, the J call TRBJ1-5; D not resolved. Germline V gene lookup returns CDR1 LNHNV and CDR2 YYDKDF (reference sequence). V dropped 0 bases and J dropped 7 bases, with 4 bases sitting between them. CDR3 length: 12 residues. CDR3 sequence (DNA): TGTGCCACCAGCAGAGATCAGCAGCCCCAGCATTTT. This sequence encodes CATSRDQQPQHF.

The rearrangement links TRBV6-5 to TRBJ1-5; the D gene is possibly TRBD1 (6 bases). The CDR3 extends over 13 amino acids. CDR1 and CDR2 (germline): MNHEY, SVGAGI. The V end was cut by 2 bases, the J end by 7 bases, with 9 bases between. CDR3: CASSYDTGQPQHF. CDR3 DNA sequence: TGTGCCAGCAGTTACGACACAGGGCAGCCCCAGCATTTT.

The V gene is TRBV7-3, the J gene TRBJ2-7; 8 nucleotides match TRBD2. CDR1 SGHTA and CDR2 FQGTGA come from the germline V gene. The CDR3 is made up of 16 amino acids. The J segment lost 3 bases and the V segment lost 0 bases, leaving 7 bases of the junction unmatched. DNA for the CDR3: TGTGCCAGCAGCTTAACGTTGGCGGGGGGTGGCTACGAGCAGTACTTC. It codes for CASSLTLAGGGYEQYF.

The chain combines TRBV14 with TRBJ2-7; 12 bases agree with TRBD1. CDR3 length: 17 amino acids. The V gene's germline CDR1 is SGHDN and CDR2 FVKESK. V dropped 1 base and J dropped 7; count of bases not matched to a gene: 11. CDR3 nucleotides: TGTGCCAGCAGCCAAGTGTCGTTCCGGGACAGGGGGCCTGAGCAGTACTTC. Encoded protein: CASSQVSFRDRGPEQYF.

This clone was recorded only once. This chain joins TRBV5-4 and TRBJ1-3, with D possibly matching TRBD1 (6 bases). V lost 0 bases, J lost 0 bases, and 10 bases lay in between. This CDR3 spans 16 amino acids. CDR1 is SGHNT and CDR2 is YYREEE in the germline V gene (reference sequence). The CDR3 DNA sequence: TGTGCCAGCAGCTTGGGATTGGACAGCTCTGGAAACACCATATATTTT. Protein: CASSLGLDSSGNTIYF.

The chain combines TRBV7-9 with TRBJ1-6; D possibly corresponds to TRBD1 (6 bases). The germline V and J ends were trimmed by 5 bases and 7 bases, with 15 bases remaining between them. CDR1 and CDR2 (germline): SEHNR, FQNEAQ (reference sequence). This CDR3 region has 15 residues. DNA for the CDR3: TGTGCCAGCAGCCCACGGACAGATCCCAATTCACCCCTCCACTTT. It is translated as CASSPRTDPNSPLHF.

This clone was seen a single time. The rearrangement links TRBV7-2 to TRBJ1-2, with 11 bases identical to TRBD1. Trimming at V came to 4 bases and at J to 3 bases, leaving 7 bases not matched to a gene. This CDR3 is 16 amino acids long. CDR1 is SGHTA, CDR2 FQGNSA, per germline. The CDR3 sequence: CASSSGQGAAYYGYTF. The CDR3 DNA follows: TGTGCCAGCAGCTCAGGACAGGGGGCGGCCTACTATGGCTACACCTTC.